This entry describes one T cell receptor beta chain. What this receptor recognizes is not known. Base quality data are lacking; no much larger clone is found one base away. This sample stems from a study of T cell responses to AZD1222 COVID-19 vaccine listed by TCRdb under 2021. General notes on the study: A total of 233 trial participants underwent TCR sequencing, of whom under 220 had received two doses of AZD1222 and some 25 had received two doses of the MenACWY control vaccine. Trial participants were enrolled by age into subgroups of 18-55, 56-69 and 70-plus years, and around 150, 28 and 57 TCR-sequenced participants, respectively, were included in these subgroups. The paper as a whole reports these results and caveats: Spike-specific TCR breadth and depth rose significantly after two AZD1222 doses compared with day 0 and with MenACWY recipients. Reportedly, close to half of the unique spike-specific TCRs recognized epitopes lying outside the regions that are mutated in the B.1.351 and B.1.1.7 variants. Conclusions about previously exposed vaccinees are limited because only five to seven AZD1222 recipients were SARS-CoV-2 seropositive at baseline. Most participants were white British and females outnumbered males, and the authors suggested that clonal diversity may have been underestimated. No day 14 peak-response samples were available, so repertoires were characterized only after the peak T cell response. The 56-69-year group was small, and its depth increase did not reach significance, likely because of low power. The whole spike protein was spanned by vaccine-associated CD4 TCRs, and dominant responses were seen in regions 160-218 and 743-854.

The CDR3 regions of human TCRbeta chains were analyzed by immunosequencing. Concerning the study's data processing: Repertoire TCRs were checked for matches against a reference library of SARS-CoV-2-specific TCRs that had been generated using the MIRA antigen-specificity platform. Breadth was defined as the fraction of unique TCRs that were SARS-CoV-2-associated, and depth was defined as the fraction of total T cells that were SARS-CoV-2-associated. Using the MIRA data, each spike-specific TCR was mapped to the spike region that the TCR reacts to and placed in a CD4 or CD8 class. Log10-transformed breadth and depth values were compared by one-way ANOVA with Sidak's multiple comparisons tests. In its TCRdb copy, this immuneACCESS table keeps in-frame sequences only and misses some clones. Where compared with another copy, unresolved V genes explain less than half of these, and the others have no known cause. Clone size and the V and J calls come from that table; the DNA yielded D and trimming. This sample has roughly 77,000 clones in its table, and around 90% of those were observed once. About 7.1% of the sample is taken by the ten largest.

The CDR3 measures 13 amino acids from cysteine to phenylalanine. The CDR3 DNA has 39 bases and is translated from base 1. From the germline V gene (reference sequence), CDR1 is LGHDT and CDR2 is YNNKEL. The germline V end is reduced by 3 bases and the J end by 6 bases; junction bases left unmatched: 5. In light of the paper, this sample's time point label describes: baseline before first vaccination. Reading the label with the study, this specimen's treatment or condition is: meningococcal conjugate vaccine given as trial control. Vaccinee samples were obtained from the UK trials COV001 and COV002, which included a single-blind randomized controlled phase 2/3 trial of AZD1222 (ChAdOx1 nCoV-19) in healthy adults. For TCRbeta chain sequencing, PBMC samples were collected from trial participants at day 0 and at day 28 after the second dose.

The sample consisted of peripheral blood, taken on day 0 of MenACWY control vaccination. The sequence derives from an adult in good health. The V and J segments used are TRBV3-1 (or the pseudogene TRBV3-2) and TRBJ2-7; 7 bases in the junction line up with TRBD2. The DNA sequence is as follows: TGTGCCAGCAGCCAGTCGAGGGAGGGCGAGCAGTACTTC. It translates to CASSQSREGEQYF.